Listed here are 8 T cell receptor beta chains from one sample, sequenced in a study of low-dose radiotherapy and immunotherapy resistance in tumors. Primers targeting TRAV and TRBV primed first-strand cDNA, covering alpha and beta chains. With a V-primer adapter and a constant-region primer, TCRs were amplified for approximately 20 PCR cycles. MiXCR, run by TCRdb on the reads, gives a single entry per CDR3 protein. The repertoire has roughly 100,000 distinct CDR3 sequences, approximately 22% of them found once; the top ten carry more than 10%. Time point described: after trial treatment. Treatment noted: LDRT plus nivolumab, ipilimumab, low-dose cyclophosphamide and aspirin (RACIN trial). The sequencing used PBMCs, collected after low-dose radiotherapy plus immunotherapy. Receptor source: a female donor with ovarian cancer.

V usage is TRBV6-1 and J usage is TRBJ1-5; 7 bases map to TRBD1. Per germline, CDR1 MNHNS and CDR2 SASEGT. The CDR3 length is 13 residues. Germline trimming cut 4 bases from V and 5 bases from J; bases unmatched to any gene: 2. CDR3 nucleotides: TGTGCCAGCAGTGCAGGGGGTGATCAGCCCCAGCATTTT. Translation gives CASSAGGDQPQHF.

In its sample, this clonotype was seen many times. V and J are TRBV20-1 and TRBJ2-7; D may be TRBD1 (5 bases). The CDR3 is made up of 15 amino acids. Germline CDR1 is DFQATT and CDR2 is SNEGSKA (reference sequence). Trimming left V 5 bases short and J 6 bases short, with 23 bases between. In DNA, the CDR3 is TGCAGTGCTCCCACTGTCGGGCAGGGAATGGGCGAGCAGTACTTC. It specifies CSAPTVGQGMGEQYF.

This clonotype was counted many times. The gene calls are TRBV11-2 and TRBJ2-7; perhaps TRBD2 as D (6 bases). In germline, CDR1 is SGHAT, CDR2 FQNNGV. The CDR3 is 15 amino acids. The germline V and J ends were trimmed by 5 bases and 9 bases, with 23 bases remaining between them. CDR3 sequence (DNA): TGTGCCAGCAGCCCAGTCGGTCTACTAGCACTCGGGCAGTACTTC. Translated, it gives CASSPVGLLALGQYF.

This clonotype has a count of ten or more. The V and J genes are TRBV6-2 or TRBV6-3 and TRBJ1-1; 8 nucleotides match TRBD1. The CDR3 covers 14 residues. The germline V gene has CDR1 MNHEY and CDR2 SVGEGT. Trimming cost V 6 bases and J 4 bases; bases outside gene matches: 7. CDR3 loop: CASRPPGGRTEAFF. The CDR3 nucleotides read TGTGCCAGCAGGCCTCCAGGGGGCCGCACTGAAGCTTTCTTT.

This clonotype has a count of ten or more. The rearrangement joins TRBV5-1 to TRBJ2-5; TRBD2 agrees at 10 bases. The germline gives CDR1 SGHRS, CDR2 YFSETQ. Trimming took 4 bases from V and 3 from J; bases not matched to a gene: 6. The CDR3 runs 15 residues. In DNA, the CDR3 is TGCGCCAGCAGCGCTCGGACTAGCGGAGAAGAGACCCAGTACTTC. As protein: CASSARTSGEETQYF.

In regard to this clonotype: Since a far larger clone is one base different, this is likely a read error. CDR3 loop: CASSDTGKGNIQFF. The CDR3 DNA follows: TGTGCCAGCAGTGACACAGGGAAGGGGAACATTCAGTTCTTC. The gene calls are TRBV2 and TRBJ2-1, with a possible D match to TRBD1 (6 bases). The length of the CDR3 is 14 residues. Trimming left V 3 bases short and J 13 bases short, with 19 bases between. CDR1 and CDR2 from the germline V gene are SNHLY and FYNNEI.

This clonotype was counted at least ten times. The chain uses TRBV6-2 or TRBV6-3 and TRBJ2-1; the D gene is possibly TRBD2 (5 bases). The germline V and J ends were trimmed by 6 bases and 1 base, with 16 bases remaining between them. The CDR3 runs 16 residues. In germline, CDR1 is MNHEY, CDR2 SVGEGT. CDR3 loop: CASRNRVGVSYNEQFF. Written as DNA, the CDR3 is TGTGCCAGCAGAAACCGGGTGGGAGTTTCCTACAATGAGCAGTTCTTC.

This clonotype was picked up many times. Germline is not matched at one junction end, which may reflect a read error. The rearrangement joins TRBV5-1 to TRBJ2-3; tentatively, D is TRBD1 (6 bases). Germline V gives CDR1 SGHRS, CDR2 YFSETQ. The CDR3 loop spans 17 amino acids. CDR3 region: CSSSKALGQPTGDTQYF. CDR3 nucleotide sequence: TGCTCCAGCAGCAAGGCGTTAGGACAGCCGACAGGAGATACGCAGTATTTT.